Listed below are T cell receptor beta chains from one sample, sequenced in a study of cytomegalovirus exposure and HLA in healthy donors. The repertoire was sequenced with immunoSEQ multiplex PCR; TCRdb's copy has only in-frame clones and lacks some. Among around 180,000 clones, roughly 85% were seen once, and the ten largest hold under 0.75%. The sample comprised PBMCs. The receptors were gathered from a woman between 40 and 55 years old in good health and CMV-seronegative. CDR3s include the opening cysteine and the closing phenylalanine or tryptophan. The D gene is left open where the match is weak. Clone size is not always given. Where it is, it says once, few, many or a class for expanded clones.

V gene: TRBV2; D gene: TRBD1; J gene: TRBJ1-5; clone size: .; CDR3 protein: CASTSGQGFNQPQHF; CDR3 DNA: TGTGCCAGCACGTCGGGACAGGGCTTCAATCAGCCCCAGCATTTT
V gene: TRBV10-3; D gene: TRBD2; J gene: TRBJ2-6; clone size: .; CDR3 protein: CAISESSGAGGVLTF; CDR3 DNA: TGTGCCATCAGTGAAAGCAGCGGGGCAGGAGGAGTCCTGACTTTC
V gene: TRBV5-1; D gene: TRBD1; J gene: TRBJ1-1; clone size: few; CDR3 protein: CASSRTGETEAFF; CDR3 DNA: TGCGCCAGCAGCAGGACAGGGGAGACTGAAGCTTTCTTT
V gene: TRBV6-6; D gene: TRBD1; J gene: TRBJ1-6; clone size: .; CDR3 protein: CASSLRDRNSPLHF; CDR3 DNA: TGTGCCAGCAGTTTAAGGGACAGAAATTCACCCCTCCACTTT
V gene: TRBV2; D gene: TRBD1; J gene: TRBJ1-5; clone size: .; CDR3 protein: CASSEGPGQSNQPQHF; CDR3 DNA: TGTGCCAGCAGTGAAGGTCCGGGACAGAGCAATCAGCCCCAGCATTTT
V gene: TRBV25-1; D gene: .; J gene: TRBJ2-7; clone size: .; CDR3 protein: CASSSGLYEQYF; CDR3 DNA: TGTGCCAGCAGTAGCGGGTTGTACGAGCAGTACTTC
V gene: TRBV10-3; D gene: .; J gene: TRBJ2-2; clone size: .; CDR3 protein: CAISGGRGLFF; CDR3 DNA: TGTGCCATCAGTGGAGGCAGGGGGCTGTTTTTT
V gene: TRBV6-5; D gene: TRBD1; J gene: TRBJ2-1; clone size: few; CDR3 protein: CASSPGQTYNEQFF; CDR3 DNA: TGTGCCAGCAGTCCGGGACAGACCTACAATGAGCAGTTCTTC
V gene: TRBV5-6; D gene: TRBD1; J gene: TRBJ2-2; clone size: .; CDR3 protein: CASLTGAGTGELFF; CDR3 DNA: TGTGCCAGCTTGACAGGGGCTGGCACCGGGGAGCTGTTTTTT
V gene: TRBV2; D gene: .; J gene: TRBJ2-3; clone size: .; CDR3 protein: CASTLTRVSTDTQYF; CDR3 DNA: TGTGCCAGCACCTTGACCCGGGTTTCCACAGATACGCAGTATTTT
V gene: TRBV5-1; D gene: .; J gene: TRBJ1-1; clone size: .; CDR3 protein: CASSLSTDTEAFF; CDR3 DNA: TGCGCCAGCAGCTTGTCAACGGACACTGAAGCTTTCTTT
V gene: TRBV2; D gene: .; J gene: TRBJ2-7; clone size: .; CDR3 protein: CASKSTGASYEQYF; CDR3 DNA: TGTGCCAGCAAATCGACAGGCGCCTCCTACGAGCAGTACTTC
V gene: TRBV27; D gene: .; J gene: TRBJ1-1; clone size: few; CDR3 protein: CASSFGRGGMGYTEAFF; CDR3 DNA: TGTGCCAGCAGTTTTGGGAGGGGCGGAATGGGTTACACTGAAGCTTTCTTT
V gene: TRBV28; D gene: TRBD2; J gene: TRBJ2-1; clone size: .; CDR3 protein: CASSSTSGRINEQFF; CDR3 DNA: TGTGCCAGCAGTTCGACTAGCGGGAGAATAAATGAGCAGTTCTTC
V gene: TRBV5-1; D gene: .; J gene: TRBJ1-1; clone size: .; CDR3 protein: CASSVGVDSLLRGTEAFF; CDR3 DNA: TGCGCCAGCAGCGTCGGAGTGGACAGCCTCCTCCGGGGCACTGAAGCTTTCTTT
V gene: TRBV2; D gene: .; J gene: TRBJ1-2; clone size: few; CDR3 protein: CASSELSQGANYGYTF; CDR3 DNA: TGTGCCAGCAGTGAACTGTCCCAAGGAGCTAACTATGGCTACACCTTC
V gene: TRBV5-6; D gene: TRBD1; J gene: TRBJ2-5; clone size: .; CDR3 protein: CASSLIARGRLWETQYF; CDR3 DNA: TGTGCCAGCAGCTTGATCGCCAGGGGGCGACTTTGGGAGACCCAGTACTTC
V gene: TRBV2; D gene: .; J gene: TRBJ2-1; clone size: .; CDR3 protein: CASSRNIPGEQFF; CDR3 DNA: TGTGCCAGCAGTAGAAACATTCCGGGTGAGCAGTTCTTC
V gene: TRBV6-1; D gene: .; J gene: TRBJ1-1; clone size: .; CDR3 protein: CASCMTTNTEAFF; CDR3 DNA: TGTGCCAGCTGTATGACAACTAACACTGAAGCTTTCTTT
V gene: TRBV28; D gene: TRBD2; J gene: TRBJ2-3; clone size: once; CDR3 protein: CASNSRVGGIGTDTQYF; CDR3 DNA: TGTGCCAGCAACTCCCGGGTCGGGGGGATCGGCACAGATACGCAGTATTTT
V gene: TRBV7-8; D gene: TRBD1; J gene: TRBJ2-1; clone size: .; CDR3 protein: CASSRFAVTGTYNEQFF; CDR3 DNA: TGTGCCAGCAGCCGATTCGCTGTGACAGGGACGTACAATGAGCAGTTCTTC
V gene: TRBV6-6; D gene: TRBD2; J gene: TRBJ2-7; clone size: .; CDR3 protein: CASSSTGTRRPYEQYF; CDR3 DNA: TGTGCCAGCAGTTCGACCGGGACTAGGAGGCCCTACGAGCAGTACTTC
V gene: TRBV2; D gene: TRBD1; J gene: TRBJ1-4; clone size: few; CDR3 protein: CASKAGDRVNEKLFF; CDR3 DNA: TGTGCCAGCAAAGCCGGGGACAGGGTCAATGAAAAACTGTTTTTT
V gene: TRBV7-9; D gene: .; J gene: TRBJ2-3; clone size: .; CDR3 protein: CASSSDGASTDTQYF; CDR3 DNA: TGTGCCAGCAGCTCAGACGGAGCTAGCACAGATACGCAGTATTTT
V gene: TRBV30; D gene: .; J gene: TRBJ2-4; clone size: .; CDR3 protein: CAWSGRGPYNIQYF; CDR3 DNA: TGTGCCTGGAGCGGCAGGGGTCCATATAACATTCAGTACTTC
V gene: TRBV5-6; D gene: TRBD2; J gene: TRBJ2-1; clone size: .; CDR3 protein: CASSPGLAGGNEQFF; CDR3 DNA: TGTGCCAGCAGCCCGGGACTAGCGGGGGGGAATGAGCAGTTCTTC
V gene: TRBV9; D gene: .; J gene: TRBJ2-1; clone size: .; CDR3 protein: CASSTYGGLLLNEQFF; CDR3 DNA: TGTGCCAGCAGCACTTACGGGGGGCTTTTACTCAATGAGCAGTTCTTC
V gene: TRBV29-1; D gene: TRBD1; J gene: TRBJ1-2; clone size: .; CDR3 protein: CSVPDRESYGYTF; CDR3 DNA: TGCAGCGTTCCTGACAGGGAGAGCTATGGCTACACCTTC
V gene: TRBV4-2; D gene: .; J gene: TRBJ2-3; clone size: .; CDR3 protein: CASSQVRRDTQYF; CDR3 DNA: TGTGCCAGCAGCCAAGTTCGGCGGGATACGCAGTATTTT
V gene: TRBV5-6; D gene: .; J gene: TRBJ2-1; clone size: .; CDR3 protein: CASSLPLGSYNGQFF; CDR3 DNA: TGTGCCAGCAGCCTCCCCTTGGGCTCCTACAATGGGCAGTTCTTC
V gene: TRBV9; D gene: .; J gene: TRBJ2-5; clone size: .; CDR3 protein: CASSVGAINRQETQYF; CDR3 DNA: TGTGCCAGCAGCGTAGGGGCGATTAACCGCCAAGAGACCCAGTACTTC
V gene: TRBV6-5; D gene: .; J gene: TRBJ2-3; clone size: .; CDR3 protein: CASSYGVEGTQYF; CDR3 DNA: TGTGCCAGCAGTTACGGCGTCGAGGGTACGCAGTATTTT
V gene: TRBV19; D gene: .; J gene: TRBJ2-6; clone size: .; CDR3 protein: CASNWRGSGANVLTF; CDR3 DNA: TGTGCCAGTAACTGGCGGGGATCTGGGGCCAACGTCCTGACTTTC
V gene: TRBV7-2; D gene: TRBD2; J gene: TRBJ2-1; clone size: .; CDR3 protein: CASSITSGTYNEQFF; CDR3 DNA: TGTGCCAGCAGCATTACTAGCGGAACCTACAATGAGCAGTTCTTC
V gene: TRBV2; D gene: TRBD2; J gene: TRBJ2-7; clone size: .; CDR3 protein: CAGRAGRRFYEQYF; CDR3 DNA: TGTGCCGGACGAGCGGGACGTAGGTTCTACGAGCAGTACTTC
V gene: TRBV5-1; D gene: .; J gene: TRBJ1-1; clone size: .; CDR3 protein: CASSRGAITEAFF; CDR3 DNA: TGCGCCAGCAGCCGGGGAGCGATCACTGAAGCTTTCTTT
V gene: TRBV2; D gene: .; J gene: TRBJ2-3; clone size: .; CDR3 protein: CASSEARSDPERDTQYF; CDR3 DNA: TGTGCCAGCAGTGAAGCGAGGTCCGACCCTGAGAGAGATACGCAGTATTTT
V gene: TRBV21-1; D gene: .; J gene: TRBJ1-5; clone size: few; CDR3 protein: CASSKFGETSNQPQHF; CDR3 DNA: TGTGCCAGCAGCAAATTTGGGGAGACTAGCAATCAGCCCCAGCATTTT
V gene: TRBV19; D gene: TRBD1; J gene: TRBJ1-3; clone size: .; CDR3 protein: CASVKTGVGNTIYF; CDR3 DNA: TGTGCCAGTGTGAAAACAGGGGTCGGAAACACCATATATTTT
V gene: TRBV6-1; D gene: TRBD1; J gene: TRBJ2-7; clone size: .; CDR3 protein: CASSEAGQGYEQYF; CDR3 DNA: TGTGCCAGCAGTGAAGCGGGACAGGGCTACGAGCAGTACTTC
V gene: TRBV7-3; D gene: .; J gene: TRBJ1-1; clone size: .; CDR3 protein: CASSLGRGGTEAFF; CDR3 DNA: TGTGCCAGCAGCTTAGGGCGGGGGGGCACTGAAGCTTTCTTT
V gene: TRBV5-1; D gene: .; J gene: TRBJ2-2; clone size: .; CDR3 protein: CASSFSTGELFF; CDR3 DNA: TGCGCCAGCAGCTTTTCTACCGGGGAGCTGTTTTTT
V gene: TRBV7-9; D gene: TRBD1; J gene: TRBJ1-1; clone size: .; CDR3 protein: CASSLNQGDFTEAFF; CDR3 DNA: TGTGCCAGCAGCTTAAATCAGGGGGATTTCACTGAAGCTTTCTTT
V gene: TRBV7-2; D gene: TRBD2; J gene: TRBJ2-2; clone size: .; CDR3 protein: CASSLFSLAAGELFF; CDR3 DNA: TGTGCCAGCAGCTTATTTTCTCTAGCGGCCGGGGAGCTGTTTTTT
V gene: TRBV5-8; D gene: TRBD1; J gene: TRBJ1-2; clone size: once; CDR3 protein: CASSLGRGLSGYTF; CDR3 DNA: TGTGCCAGCAGCTTGGGGAGGGGGCTGAGCGGCTACACCTTC
V gene: TRBV6-6; D gene: .; J gene: TRBJ2-5; clone size: .; CDR3 protein: CASRRQDFGTQYF; CDR3 DNA: TGTGCCAGCAGACGACAGGATTTCGGGACCCAGTACTTC
V gene: TRBV5-5; D gene: TRBD1; J gene: TRBJ1-1; clone size: .; CDR3 protein: CASSLGQIRNTEAFF; CDR3 DNA: TGTGCCAGCAGCCTGGGACAGATTAGGAACACTGAAGCTTTCTTT
V gene: TRBV27; D gene: .; J gene: TRBJ2-7; clone size: .; CDR3 protein: CASSLSSGPSPYEQCF; CDR3 DNA: TGTGCCAGCAGTTTAAGCTCAGGGCCCTCCCCCTACGAGCAGTGCTTC
V gene: TRBV4-2; D gene: .; J gene: TRBJ1-1; clone size: .; CDR3 protein: CASSPLQGNTEAFF; CDR3 DNA: TGTGCCAGCAGCCCGCTCCAGGGGAACACTGAAGCTTTCTTT
V gene: TRBV25-1; D gene: .; J gene: TRBJ2-7; clone size: few; CDR3 protein: CASSYRSEQYF; CDR3 DNA: TGTGCCAGCAGTTACAGATCCGAGCAGTACTTC
V gene: TRBV5-1; D gene: TRBD1; J gene: TRBJ1-2; clone size: .; CDR3 protein: CASSPGQEDGYTF; CDR3 DNA: TGCGCCAGCAGCCCTGGACAGGAGGATGGCTACACCTTC
V gene: TRBV5-6; D gene: .; J gene: TRBJ2-2; clone size: .; CDR3 protein: CASSLTIGELFF; CDR3 DNA: TGTGCCAGCAGCTTGACAATCGGGGAGCTGTTTTTT
V gene: TRBV6-1; D gene: TRBD1; J gene: TRBJ1-1; clone size: few; CDR3 protein: CASRTGGGSTEAFF; CDR3 DNA: TGTGCCAGCCGGACAGGGGGAGGAAGTACTGAAGCTTTCTTT